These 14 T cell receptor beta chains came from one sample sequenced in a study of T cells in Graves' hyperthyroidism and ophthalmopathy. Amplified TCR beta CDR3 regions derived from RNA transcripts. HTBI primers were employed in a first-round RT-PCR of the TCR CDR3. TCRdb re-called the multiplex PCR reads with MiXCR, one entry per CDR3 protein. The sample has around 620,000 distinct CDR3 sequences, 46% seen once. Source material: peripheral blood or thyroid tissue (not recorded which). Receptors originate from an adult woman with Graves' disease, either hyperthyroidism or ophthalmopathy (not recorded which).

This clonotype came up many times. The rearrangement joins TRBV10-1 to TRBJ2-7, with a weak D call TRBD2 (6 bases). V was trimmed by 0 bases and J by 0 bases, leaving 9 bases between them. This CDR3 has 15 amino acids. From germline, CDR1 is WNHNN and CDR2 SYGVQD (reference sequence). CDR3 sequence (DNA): TGCGCCAGCAGTGAGTCCAGGGACTTCTCCTACGAGCAGTACTTC. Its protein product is CASSESRDFSYEQYF.

CDR3 sequence: CSAAGDTEAFF. For the CDR3, the DNA is TGCAGTGCCGCGGGGGACACTGAAGCTTTCTTT. The V call is TRBV20-1, the J call TRBJ1-1; D possibly corresponds to TRBD1 (5 bases). The CDR3 is 11 amino acids. The germline V gene encodes CDR1 DFQATT and CDR2 SNEGSKA (reference sequence). V shed 6 bases and J shed 3 bases, with 8 bases lying between them.

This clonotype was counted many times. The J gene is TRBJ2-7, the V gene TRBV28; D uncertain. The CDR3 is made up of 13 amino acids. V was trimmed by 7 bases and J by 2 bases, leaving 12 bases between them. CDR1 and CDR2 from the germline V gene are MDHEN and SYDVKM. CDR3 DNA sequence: TGTGCCAGCATGAGTCAGGAAGCCTACGAGCAGTACTTC. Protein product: CASMSQEAYEQYF.

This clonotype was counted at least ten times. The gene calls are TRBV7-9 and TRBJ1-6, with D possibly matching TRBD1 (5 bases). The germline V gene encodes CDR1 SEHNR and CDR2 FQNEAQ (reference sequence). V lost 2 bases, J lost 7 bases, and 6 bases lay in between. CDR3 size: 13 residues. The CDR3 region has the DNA TGTGCCAGCAGCTTACAGGGAAATTCACCCCTCCACTTT. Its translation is CASSLQGNSPLHF. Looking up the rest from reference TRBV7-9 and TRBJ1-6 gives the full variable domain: DTGVSQNPRHKITKRGQNVTFRCDPISEHNRLYWYRQTLGQGPEFLTYFQNEAQLEKSRLLSDRFSAERPKGSFSTLEIQRTEQGDSAMYLCASSLQGNSPLHFGNGTRLTVT.

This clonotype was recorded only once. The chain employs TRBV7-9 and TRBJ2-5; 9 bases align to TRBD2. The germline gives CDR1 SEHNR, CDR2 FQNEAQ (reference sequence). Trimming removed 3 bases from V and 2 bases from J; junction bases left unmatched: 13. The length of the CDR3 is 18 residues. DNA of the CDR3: TGTGCCAGCAGCTTTGGAGGGAGTAGCGGGAGTGATCAAGAGACCCAGTACTTC. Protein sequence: CASSFGGSSGSDQETQYF.

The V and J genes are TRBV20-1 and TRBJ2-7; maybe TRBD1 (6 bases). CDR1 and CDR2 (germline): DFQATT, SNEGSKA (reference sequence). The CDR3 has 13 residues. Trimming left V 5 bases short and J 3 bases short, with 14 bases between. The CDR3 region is CSAPGQDFYEQYF. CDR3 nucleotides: TGCAGTGCTCCGGGACAAGACTTCTACGAGCAGTACTTC.

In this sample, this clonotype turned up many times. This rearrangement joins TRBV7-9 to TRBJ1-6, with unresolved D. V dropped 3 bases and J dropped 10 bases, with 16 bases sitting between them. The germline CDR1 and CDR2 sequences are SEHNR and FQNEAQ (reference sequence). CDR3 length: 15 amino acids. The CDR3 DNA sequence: TGTGCCAGCAGCTTCGAGTCTCTTCGGGTGTCACCCCTCCACTTT. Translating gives CASSFESLRVSPLHF.

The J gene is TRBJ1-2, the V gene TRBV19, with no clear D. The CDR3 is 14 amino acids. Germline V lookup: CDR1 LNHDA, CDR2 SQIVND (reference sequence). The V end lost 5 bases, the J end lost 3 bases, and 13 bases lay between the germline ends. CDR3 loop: CASSGSSADYGYTF. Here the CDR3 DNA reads TGTGCCAGTAGTGGGAGCTCGGCGGACTATGGCTACACCTTC.

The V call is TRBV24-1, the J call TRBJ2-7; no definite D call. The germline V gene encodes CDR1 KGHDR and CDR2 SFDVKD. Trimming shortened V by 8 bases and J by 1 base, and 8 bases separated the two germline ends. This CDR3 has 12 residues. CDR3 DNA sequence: TGTGCCACCAACAGTCGATCCTACGAGCAGTACTTC. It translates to CATNSRSYEQYF.

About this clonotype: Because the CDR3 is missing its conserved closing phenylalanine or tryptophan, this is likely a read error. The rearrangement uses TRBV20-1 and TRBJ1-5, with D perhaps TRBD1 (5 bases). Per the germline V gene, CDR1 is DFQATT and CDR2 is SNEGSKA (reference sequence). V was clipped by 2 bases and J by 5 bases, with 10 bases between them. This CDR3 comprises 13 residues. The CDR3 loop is CSARWGIDQPQHV. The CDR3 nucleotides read TGCAGTGCTAGATGGGGGATCGATCAGCCCCAGCATGTT.

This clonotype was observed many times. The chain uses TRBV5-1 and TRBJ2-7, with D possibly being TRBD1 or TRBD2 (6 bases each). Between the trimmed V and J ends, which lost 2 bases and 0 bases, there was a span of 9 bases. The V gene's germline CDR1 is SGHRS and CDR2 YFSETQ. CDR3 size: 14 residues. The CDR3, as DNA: TGCGCCAGCAGCTTTGGGGGGCGCTCCTACGAGCAGTACTTC. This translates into CASSFGGRSYEQYF.

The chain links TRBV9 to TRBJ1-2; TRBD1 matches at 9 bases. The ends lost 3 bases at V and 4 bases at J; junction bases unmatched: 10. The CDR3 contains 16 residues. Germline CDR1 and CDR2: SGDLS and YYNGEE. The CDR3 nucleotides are TGTGCCAGCAGCGGATCCCGGGACAGGGAAGGCTATGGCTACACCTTC. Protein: CASSGSRDREGYGYTF.

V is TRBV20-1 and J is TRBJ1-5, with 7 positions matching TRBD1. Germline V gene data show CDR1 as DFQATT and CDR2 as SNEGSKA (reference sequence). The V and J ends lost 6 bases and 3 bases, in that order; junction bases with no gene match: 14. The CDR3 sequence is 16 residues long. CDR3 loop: CSAGATGSFPNQPQHF. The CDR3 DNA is TGCAGTGCCGGCGCGACAGGGTCATTCCCCAATCAGCCCCAGCATTTT.

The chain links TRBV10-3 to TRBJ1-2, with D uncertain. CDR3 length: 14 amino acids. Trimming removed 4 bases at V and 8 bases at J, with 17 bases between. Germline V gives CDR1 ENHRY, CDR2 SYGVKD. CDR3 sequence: CAISGDGSSKGYTF. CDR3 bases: TGTGCCATCAGTGGAGACGGGTCTTCGAAGGGCTACACCTTC.